Following are 19 T cell receptor beta chains from one sample sequenced in a study of blood T cell repertoires in COVID-19. Data came from immunoSEQ multiplex PCR; TCRdb stores just in-frame clones and leaves some out. This sample has fewer than 80,000 clones, with less than 85% found just once. Sequencing used peripheral blood. These receptors were obtained from a woman over 75 with active or convalescent COVID-19.

The chain joins TRBV4-3 to TRBJ1-2; no firm D call. This CDR3 has 14 residues. Trimming stripped 4 bases from V and 0 bases from J, with 9 bases between. Germline CDR1 is LGHNA and CDR2 is YSLEER. As DNA, the CDR3 is TGCGCCAGCAGCCCTGGAGCATCTAACTATGGCTACACCTTC. Amino acids: CASSPGASNYGYTF.

This chain links TRBV2 with TRBJ2-7; 8 nucleotides align to TRBD1. The germline V gene encodes CDR1 SNHLY and CDR2 FYNNEI. The CDR3 covers 14 residues. The ends lost 6 bases at V and 0 bases at J; junction bases unmatched: 4. The CDR3 reads CASSPGQASYEQYF. CDR3 coding DNA: TGTGCCAGCAGCCCGGGACAGGCCTCCTACGAGCAGTACTTC.

The chain is built from TRBV6-5 and TRBJ1-6, with D perhaps TRBD1 (6 bases). The V and J ends lost 6 bases and 5 bases respectively, with 11 bases between them. The CDR3 extends over 14 amino acids. The germline gives CDR1 MNHEY, CDR2 SVGAGI. CDR3 residues: CASSPDRNNSPLHF. The CDR3 coding sequence is TGTGCCAGCAGCCCAGACAGGAATAATTCACCCCTCCACTTT.

V is TRBV27 and J is TRBJ2-7; 8 nucleotides align to TRBD2. V lost 5 bases to trimming and J lost 4 bases; unmatched junction nucleotides: 7. CDR1 and CDR2 from the germline V gene are MNHEY and SMNVEV (reference sequence). The CDR3 sequence is 14 residues long. In nucleotides, the CDR3 is TGTGCCAGCAGTCTGACTAGCGCCAGATACGAGCAGTACTTC. Its translation: CASSLTSARYEQYF.

The J gene is TRBJ2-1, the V gene TRBV7-2; weak D call: TRBD1 (7 bases). The CDR3 runs to 13 residues. The germline V and J ends were trimmed by 7 bases and 2 bases, with 9 bases remaining between them. Germline CDR1 SGHTA, CDR2 FQGNSA. The CDR3 sequence: CASTGGPYNEQFF. The CDR3 bases are TGTGCCAGCACAGGGGGGCCCTACAATGAGCAGTTCTTC.

This clone was detected only once. This may stem from a read error, because a much larger clone lies one nucleotide away. Other DNA sequences from this sample encode an identical CDR3 as well. The chain is built from TRBV4-1 and TRBJ1-2; tentatively, D is TRBD1 (5 bases). The CDR3 extends over 14 amino acids. In germline, CDR1 is MGHRA, CDR2 YSYEKL. The CDR3 region has the DNA TGCGCCAGCAGGGGGACTTTAGCTAACTATGGCTATACCTTC. It encodes CASRGTLANYGYTF.

This clone has only a few counts. The chain employs TRBV7-8 and TRBJ1-5; D may be TRBD1 (6 bases). The CDR3 contains 17 residues. The germline V gene has CDR1 SGHVS and CDR2 FQNEAQ. Trimming took 5 bases from V and 1 from J, leaving 18 bases between them. This chain's CDR3 is CASSPISRGASNQPQHF. The CDR3 nucleotides are TGTGCCAGCAGCCCTATCAGCAGGGGCGCGAGCAATCAGCCCCAGCATTTT.

The chain joins TRBV2 to TRBJ2-1, with TRBD2 matching over 9 bases. Trimming removed 6 bases from V and 4 bases from J; junction bases left unmatched: 4. The CDR3 length is 14 residues. CDR1 SNHLY and CDR2 FYNNEI come from the germline V gene. As DNA, the CDR3 is TGTGCCAGCAGCGAGCGGGGGGCTTACAATGAGCAGTTCTTC. Amino acids: CASSERGAYNEQFF.

Only one count was recorded for this clone. The rearrangement joins TRBV24-1 to TRBJ2-5; D possibly corresponds to TRBD2 (6 bases). Germline CDR1 reads KGHDR; CDR2 reads SFDVKD. The CDR3 spans 15 residues. V lost 4 bases, J lost 7 bases, and 18 bases lay in between. The chain's CDR3 is CATSDPGGTAGTQYF. The CDR3 DNA follows: TGTGCCACCAGTGACCCTGGGGGGACGGCCGGGACCCAGTACTTC.

The chain is built from TRBV11-3 and TRBJ1-6, with TRBD1 as a possible D gene (5 bases). Germline lookup yields CDR1 SGHNT and CDR2 YENEEA. Trimming pared 2 bases from V and 8 bases from J, leaving 16 bases between. CDR3 size: 16 residues. CDR3 DNA: TGTGCCAGCAGCTTAAAGGGGTCGGGGGGGGATTCACCCCTCCACTTT. It codes for CASSLKGSGGDSPLHF. The complete variable domain, with remaining parts taken from reference TRBV11-3 and TRBJ1-6, reads EAGVVQSPRYKIIEKKQPVAFWCNPISGHNTLYWYLQNLGQGPELLIRYENEEAVDDSQLPKDRFSAERLKGVDSTLKIQPAELGDSAVYLCASSLKGSGGDSPLHFGNGTRLTVT.

In its sample, this clone was seen a few times. The V gene is TRBV19, the J gene TRBJ1-2, with D unresolved. The CDR3 is 16 amino acids. Per germline, CDR1 LNHDA and CDR2 SQIVND (reference sequence). Deletions cut 3 bases from V and 1 base from J, with 15 bases between. CDR3 in DNA: TGTGCCAGTAGTATTGTTTTCGCAGACTATAACTATGGCTACACCTTC. Its protein product is CASSIVFADYNYGYTF.

The J gene is TRBJ1-4, the V gene TRBV10-3; 8 positions match TRBD1. With V trimmed by 8 bases and J by 4 bases, 3 bases remained unmatched. The CDR3 runs to 13 residues. CDR1 ENHRY and CDR2 SYGVKD come from the germline V gene. The CDR3 DNA is TGTGCCATCGGGGACAGGAATAATGAAAAACTGTTTTTT. It is translated as CAIGDRNNEKLFF.

The chain employs TRBV24-1 and TRBJ2-3; 11 bases are a match to TRBD2. This CDR3 is 16 amino acids long. Germline V CDR1 and CDR2: KGHDR, SFDVKD. V shed 7 bases and J 2 bases; nucleotides not matched to a gene: 7. The DNA of the CDR3 is TGTGCCACCAGGTCCGGGACTAGCGGCTTCACAGATACGCAGTATTTT. Translating gives CATRSGTSGFTDTQYF.

The chain couples TRBV19 to TRBJ2-6; TRBD1 agrees at 7 bases. Germline CDR1 LNHDA, CDR2 SQIVND (reference sequence). The length of the CDR3 is 15 residues. V was pared by 7 bases and J by 2 bases, with 5 bases of the junction left unmatched. The CDR3 DNA reads TGTGCCAGTACCCGCGACAGGGCTGGGGCCAACGTCCTGACTTTC. This codes for CASTRDRAGANVLTF.

This chain connects TRBV24-1 to TRBJ2-1, with a tentative D call TRBD2 (6 bases). Germline CDR1 and CDR2: KGHDR and SFDVKD. The CDR3 totals 15 residues. Trimming stripped 9 bases from V and 4 bases from J, with 18 bases between. The CDR3 sequence: CATRPRSGVYNEQFF. As DNA, the CDR3 is TGTGCCACCCGACCTCGGTCGGGAGTTTACAATGAGCAGTTCTTC.

This clone was detected only once. V is TRBV28 and J is TRBJ1-2; 10 bases fit TRBD1. The CDR3 loop spans 15 amino acids. Trimming took 6 bases from V and 4 from J; bases not matched to a gene: 8. Germline assignment: CDR1 MDHEN and CDR2 SYDVKM. CDR3 coding DNA: TGTGCCAGCAGAGCCTTAGGGACAGGGGCCTATGGCTACACCTTC. Protein: CASRALGTGAYGYTF.

V and J are TRBV10-3 and TRBJ2-1; TRBD2 matches 10 bases. The CDR3 runs to 16 residues. J gave up 2 bases and V 3 bases, and 4 bases lay outside the gene matches. Germline V gene sequence: CDR1 ENHRY, CDR2 SYGVKD. The CDR3 sequence: CAISEGSGRAYNEQFF. The CDR3 DNA follows: TGTGCCATCAGTGAAGGGAGCGGGAGGGCCTACAATGAGCAGTTCTTC.

J is TRBJ1-4 and V is TRBV28, with 11 nucleotides matching TRBD1. CDR1 MDHEN and CDR2 SYDVKM come from the germline V gene. This CDR3 contains 17 residues. Trimming at V came to 2 bases and at J to 4 bases, leaving 6 bases not matched to a gene. The CDR3 sequence: CASSLEGQGAVNEKLFF. CDR3 bases: TGTGCCAGCAGTTTAGAAGGACAGGGGGCGGTTAATGAAAAACTGTTTTTT.

The chain uses TRBV10-3 and TRBJ1-2; the match to TRBD1 covers 9 bases. From germline, CDR1 is ENHRY and CDR2 SYGVKD. V shed 6 bases, J shed 8 bases, and the junction held 7 bases outside the gene matches. CDR3 size: 13 residues. The CDR3 DNA reads TGTGCCATCAGCAGTACAGGGGGCGAAGGCTACACCTTC. Its translation is CAISSTGGEGYTF.